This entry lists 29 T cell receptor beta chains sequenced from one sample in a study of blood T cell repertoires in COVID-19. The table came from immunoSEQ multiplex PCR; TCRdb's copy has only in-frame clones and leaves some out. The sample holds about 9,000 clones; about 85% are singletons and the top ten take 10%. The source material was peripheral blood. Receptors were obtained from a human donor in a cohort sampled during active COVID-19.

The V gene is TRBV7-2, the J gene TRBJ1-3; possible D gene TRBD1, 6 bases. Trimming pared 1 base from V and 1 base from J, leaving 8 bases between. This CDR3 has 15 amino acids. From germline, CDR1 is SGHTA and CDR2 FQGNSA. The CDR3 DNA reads TGTGCCAGCAGCTTAGGGCAGGGGTCTGGAAACACCATATATTTT. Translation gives CASSLGQGSGNTIYF.

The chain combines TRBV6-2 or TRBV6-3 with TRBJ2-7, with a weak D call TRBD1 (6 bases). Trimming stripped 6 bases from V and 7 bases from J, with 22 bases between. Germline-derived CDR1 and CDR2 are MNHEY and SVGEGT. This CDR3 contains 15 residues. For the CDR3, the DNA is TGTGCCAGCAGCATCCCTTTGGACAGCCGCTTGGAGCAGTACTTC. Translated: CASSIPLDSRLEQYF.

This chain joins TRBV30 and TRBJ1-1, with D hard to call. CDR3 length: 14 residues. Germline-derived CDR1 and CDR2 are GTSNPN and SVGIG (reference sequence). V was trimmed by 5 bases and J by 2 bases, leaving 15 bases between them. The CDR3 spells CAWAPDNRNTEAFF. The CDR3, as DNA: TGTGCCTGGGCCCCAGACAATCGTAACACTGAAGCTTTCTTT.

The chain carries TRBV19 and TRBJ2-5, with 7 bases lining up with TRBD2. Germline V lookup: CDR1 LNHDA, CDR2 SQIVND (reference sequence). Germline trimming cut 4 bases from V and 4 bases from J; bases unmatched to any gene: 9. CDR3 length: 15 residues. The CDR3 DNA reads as TGTGCCAGTAGTAGGGAAGGGCGCGGGGGAGAGACCCAGTACTTC. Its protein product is CASSREGRGGETQYF.

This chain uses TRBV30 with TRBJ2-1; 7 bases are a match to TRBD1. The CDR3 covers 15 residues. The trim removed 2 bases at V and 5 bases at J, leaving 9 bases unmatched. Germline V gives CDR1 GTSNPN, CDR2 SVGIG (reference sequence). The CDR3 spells CAWSQGDRVNNEQFF. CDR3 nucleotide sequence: TGTGCCTGGAGTCAAGGCGACAGGGTCAACAATGAGCAGTTCTTC. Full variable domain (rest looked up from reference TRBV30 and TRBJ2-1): SQTIHQWPATLVQPVGSPLSLECTVEGTSNPNLYWYRQAAGRGLQLLFYSVGIGQISSEVPQNLSASRPQDRQFILSSKKLLLSDSGFYLCAWSQGDRVNNEQFFGPGTRLTVL.

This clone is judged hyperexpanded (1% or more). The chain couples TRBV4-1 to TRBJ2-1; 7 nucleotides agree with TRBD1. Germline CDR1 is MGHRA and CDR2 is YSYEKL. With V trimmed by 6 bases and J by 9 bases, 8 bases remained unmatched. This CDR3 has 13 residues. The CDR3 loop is CASRPTGALEQFF. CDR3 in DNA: TGCGCCAGCAGACCCACAGGGGCGCTTGAGCAGTTCTTC.

CDR3: CASSLGGGALNTGELFF. Written as DNA, the CDR3 is TGTGCCAGCAGCTTAGGTGGCGGGGCCCTGAACACCGGGGAGCTGTTTTTT. This chain uses TRBV7-6 with TRBJ2-2, with D tentatively TRBD2 (6 bases). Looked up from germline, CDR1 is SGHVS and CDR2 is FNYEAQ. Deletions cut 1 base from V and 1 base from J, with 13 bases between. The CDR3 sequence is 17 residues long.

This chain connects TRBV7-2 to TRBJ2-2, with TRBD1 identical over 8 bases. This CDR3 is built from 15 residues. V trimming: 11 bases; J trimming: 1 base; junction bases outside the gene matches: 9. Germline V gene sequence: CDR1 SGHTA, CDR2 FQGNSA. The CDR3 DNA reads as TGTGCCGGATCGCCCGGGACAGGGAACACCGGGGAGCTGTTTTTT. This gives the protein CAGSPGTGNTGELFF.

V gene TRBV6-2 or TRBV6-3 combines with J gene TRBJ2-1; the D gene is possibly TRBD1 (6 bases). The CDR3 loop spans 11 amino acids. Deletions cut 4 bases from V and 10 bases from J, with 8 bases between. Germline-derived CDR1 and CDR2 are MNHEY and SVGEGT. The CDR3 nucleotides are TGTGCCAGCAGTTTAGGACAGGAGCAGTTCTTC. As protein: CASSLGQEQFF.

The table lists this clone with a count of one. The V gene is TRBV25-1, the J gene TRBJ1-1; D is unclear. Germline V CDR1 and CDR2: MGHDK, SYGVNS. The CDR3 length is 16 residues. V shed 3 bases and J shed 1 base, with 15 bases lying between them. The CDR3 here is CASSDGPSGRNTEAFF. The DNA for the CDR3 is TGTGCCAGCAGTGACGGCCCGTCGGGTCGGAACACTGAAGCTTTCTTT. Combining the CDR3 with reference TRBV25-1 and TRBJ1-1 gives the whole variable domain EADIYQTPRYLVIGTGKKITLECSQTMGHDKMYWYQQDPGMELHLIHYSYGVNSTEKGDLSSESTVSRIRTEHFPLTLESARPSHTSQYLCASSDGPSGRNTEAFFGQGTRLTVV.

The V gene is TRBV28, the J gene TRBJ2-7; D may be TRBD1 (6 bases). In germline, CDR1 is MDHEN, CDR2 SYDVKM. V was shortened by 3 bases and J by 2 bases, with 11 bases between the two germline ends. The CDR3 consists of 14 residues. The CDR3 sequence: CASSFLDRAYEQYF. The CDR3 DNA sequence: TGTGCCAGCAGTTTTTTGGACAGAGCCTACGAGCAGTACTTC. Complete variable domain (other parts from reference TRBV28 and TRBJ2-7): DVKVTQSSRYLVKRTGEKVFLECVQDMDHENMFWYRQDPGLGLRLIYFSYDVKMKEKGDIPEGYSVSREKKERFSLILESASTNQTSMYLCASSFLDRAYEQYFGPGTRLTVT.

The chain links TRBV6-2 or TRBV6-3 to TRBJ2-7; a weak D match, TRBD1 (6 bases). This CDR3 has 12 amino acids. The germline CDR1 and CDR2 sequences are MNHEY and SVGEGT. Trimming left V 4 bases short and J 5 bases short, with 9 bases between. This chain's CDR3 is CASSWGLNEQYF. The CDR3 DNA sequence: TGTGCCAGCAGTTGGGGGCTCAACGAGCAGTACTTC.

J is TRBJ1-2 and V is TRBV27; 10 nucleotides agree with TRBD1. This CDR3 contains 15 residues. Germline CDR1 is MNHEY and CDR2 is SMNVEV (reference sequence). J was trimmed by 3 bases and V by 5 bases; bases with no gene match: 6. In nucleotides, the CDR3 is TGTGCCAGCAGTCAGACAGGGGGCCATGACTATGGCTACACCTTC. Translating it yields CASSQTGGHDYGYTF.

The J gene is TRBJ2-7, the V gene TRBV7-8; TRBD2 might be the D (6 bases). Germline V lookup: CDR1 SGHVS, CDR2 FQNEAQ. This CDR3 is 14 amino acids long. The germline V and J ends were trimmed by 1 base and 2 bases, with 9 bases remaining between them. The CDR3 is CASSLVGGPYEQYF. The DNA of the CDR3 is TGTGCCAGCAGCTTAGTGGGGGGACCCTACGAGCAGTACTTC.

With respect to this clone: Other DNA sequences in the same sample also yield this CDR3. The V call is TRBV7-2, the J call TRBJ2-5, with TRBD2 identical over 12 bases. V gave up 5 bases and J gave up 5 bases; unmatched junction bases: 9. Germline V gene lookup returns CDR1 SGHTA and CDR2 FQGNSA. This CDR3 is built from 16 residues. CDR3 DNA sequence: TGTGCCAGCAGCCTCGGCACTAGCGGGGGGCAGGAGACCCAGTACTTC. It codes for CASSLGTSGGQETQYF.

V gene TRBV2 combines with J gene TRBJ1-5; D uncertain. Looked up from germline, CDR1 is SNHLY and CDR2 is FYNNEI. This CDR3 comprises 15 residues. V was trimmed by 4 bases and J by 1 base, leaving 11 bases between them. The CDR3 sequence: CASSAWGGSNQPQHF. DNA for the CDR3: TGTGCCAGCAGTGCGTGGGGAGGCAGCAATCAGCCCCAGCATTTT.

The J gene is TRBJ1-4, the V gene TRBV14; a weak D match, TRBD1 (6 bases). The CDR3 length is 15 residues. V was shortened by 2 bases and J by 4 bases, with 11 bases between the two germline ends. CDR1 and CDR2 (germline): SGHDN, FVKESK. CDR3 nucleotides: TGTGCCAGCAGCCAATCGACAGGCCGTAATGAAAAACTGTTTTTT. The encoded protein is CASSQSTGRNEKLFF.

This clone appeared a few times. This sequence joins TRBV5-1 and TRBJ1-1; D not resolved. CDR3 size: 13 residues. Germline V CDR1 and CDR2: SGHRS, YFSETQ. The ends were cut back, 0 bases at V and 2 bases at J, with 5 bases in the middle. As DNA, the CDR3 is TGCGCCAGCAGCTTGGACAGAAACACTGAAGCTTTCTTT. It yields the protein CASSLDRNTEAFF.

CDR3 residues: CASSFAGNGQPQHF. CDR3 sequence (DNA): TGTGCCAGCAGTTTCGCAGGGAACGGGCAGCCCCAGCATTTT. This chain connects TRBV28 to TRBJ1-5; possible D gene TRBD1, 5 bases. V gave up 3 bases and J gave up 7 bases, with 13 bases separating them. Germline-derived CDR1 and CDR2 are MDHEN and SYDVKM. CDR3 length equals 14 residues.

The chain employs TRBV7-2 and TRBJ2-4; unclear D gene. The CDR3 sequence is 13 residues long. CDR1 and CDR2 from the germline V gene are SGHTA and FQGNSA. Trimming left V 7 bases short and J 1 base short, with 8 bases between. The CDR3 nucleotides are TGTGCCAGCAATTACGAGGCCAAAAACATTCAGTACTTC. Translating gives CASNYEAKNIQYF.

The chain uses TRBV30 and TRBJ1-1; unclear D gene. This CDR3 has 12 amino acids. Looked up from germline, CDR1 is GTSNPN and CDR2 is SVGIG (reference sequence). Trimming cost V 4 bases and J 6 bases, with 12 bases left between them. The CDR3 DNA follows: TGTGCCTGGACCCGACATCGCGCTGAAGCTTTCTTT. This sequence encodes CAWTRHRAEAFF. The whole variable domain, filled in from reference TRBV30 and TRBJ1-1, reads SQTIHQWPATLVQPVGSPLSLECTVEGTSNPNLYWYRQAAGRGLQLLFYSVGIGQISSEVPQNLSASRPQDRQFILSSKKLLLSDSGFYLCAWTRHRAEAFFGQGTRLTVV.

In nucleotides, the CDR3 is TGTGCCAGCAGCTGGGAGGGGGTGGGCACTGAAGCTTTCTTT. The encoded protein is CASSWEGVGTEAFF. This chain links TRBV7-9 with TRBJ1-1, with D perhaps TRBD1 (6 bases). V dropped 4 bases and J dropped 4 bases, with 13 bases sitting between them. In germline, CDR1 is SEHNR, CDR2 FQNEAQ (reference sequence). This CDR3 has 14 residues.

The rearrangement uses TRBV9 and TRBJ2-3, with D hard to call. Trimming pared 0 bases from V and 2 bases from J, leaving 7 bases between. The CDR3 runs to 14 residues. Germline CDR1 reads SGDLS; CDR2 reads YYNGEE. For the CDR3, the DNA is TGTGCCAGCAGCGTAGAAGTAGCCACAGATACGCAGTATTTT. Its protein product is CASSVEVATDTQYF.

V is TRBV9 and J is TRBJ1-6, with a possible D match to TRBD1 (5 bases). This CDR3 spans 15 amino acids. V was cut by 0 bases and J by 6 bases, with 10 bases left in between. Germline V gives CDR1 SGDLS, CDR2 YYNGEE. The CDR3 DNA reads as TGTGCCAGCAGCGTAGCTAGGGGTGTTAATTCACCCCTCCACTTT. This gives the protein CASSVARGVNSPLHF.

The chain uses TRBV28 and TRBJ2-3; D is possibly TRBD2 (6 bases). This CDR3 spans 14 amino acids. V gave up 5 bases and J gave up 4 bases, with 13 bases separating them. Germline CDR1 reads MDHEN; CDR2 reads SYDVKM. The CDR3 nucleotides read TGTGCCAGCAGTCGTGGCGGGGTCTCAGATACGCAGTATTTT. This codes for CASSRGGVSDTQYF.

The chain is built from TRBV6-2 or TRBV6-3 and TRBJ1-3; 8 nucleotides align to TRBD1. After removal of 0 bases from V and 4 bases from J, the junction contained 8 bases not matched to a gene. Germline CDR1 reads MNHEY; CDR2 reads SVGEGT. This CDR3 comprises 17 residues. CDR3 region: CASSYSPDRETGNTIYF. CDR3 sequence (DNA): TGTGCCAGCAGTTACTCGCCGGACAGGGAGACCGGAAACACCATATATTTT.

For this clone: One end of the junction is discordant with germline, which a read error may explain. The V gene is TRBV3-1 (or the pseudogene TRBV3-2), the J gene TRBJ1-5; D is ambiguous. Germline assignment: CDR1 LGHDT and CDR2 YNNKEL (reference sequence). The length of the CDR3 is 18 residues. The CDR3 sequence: CASRQEEQERGSDQPQHF. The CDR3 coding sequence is TGTGCCAGCAGACAAGAAGAGCAAGAGCGGGGATCGGATCAGCCCCAGCATTTT.

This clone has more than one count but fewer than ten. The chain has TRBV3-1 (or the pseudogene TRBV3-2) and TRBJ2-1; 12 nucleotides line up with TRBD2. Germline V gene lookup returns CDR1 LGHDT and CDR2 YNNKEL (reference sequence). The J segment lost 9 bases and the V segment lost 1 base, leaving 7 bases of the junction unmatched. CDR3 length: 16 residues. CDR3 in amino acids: CASSQAGTSGWVEQFF. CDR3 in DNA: TGTGCCAGCAGCCAAGCCGGGACTAGCGGGTGGGTTGAGCAGTTCTTC.

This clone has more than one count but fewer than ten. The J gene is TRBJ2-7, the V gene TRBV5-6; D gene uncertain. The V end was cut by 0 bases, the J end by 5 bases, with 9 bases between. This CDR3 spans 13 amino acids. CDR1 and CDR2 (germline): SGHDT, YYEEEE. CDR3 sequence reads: CASSLAARDEQYF. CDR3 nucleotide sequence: TGTGCCAGCAGCTTGGCCGCCCGGGACGAGCAGTACTTC.